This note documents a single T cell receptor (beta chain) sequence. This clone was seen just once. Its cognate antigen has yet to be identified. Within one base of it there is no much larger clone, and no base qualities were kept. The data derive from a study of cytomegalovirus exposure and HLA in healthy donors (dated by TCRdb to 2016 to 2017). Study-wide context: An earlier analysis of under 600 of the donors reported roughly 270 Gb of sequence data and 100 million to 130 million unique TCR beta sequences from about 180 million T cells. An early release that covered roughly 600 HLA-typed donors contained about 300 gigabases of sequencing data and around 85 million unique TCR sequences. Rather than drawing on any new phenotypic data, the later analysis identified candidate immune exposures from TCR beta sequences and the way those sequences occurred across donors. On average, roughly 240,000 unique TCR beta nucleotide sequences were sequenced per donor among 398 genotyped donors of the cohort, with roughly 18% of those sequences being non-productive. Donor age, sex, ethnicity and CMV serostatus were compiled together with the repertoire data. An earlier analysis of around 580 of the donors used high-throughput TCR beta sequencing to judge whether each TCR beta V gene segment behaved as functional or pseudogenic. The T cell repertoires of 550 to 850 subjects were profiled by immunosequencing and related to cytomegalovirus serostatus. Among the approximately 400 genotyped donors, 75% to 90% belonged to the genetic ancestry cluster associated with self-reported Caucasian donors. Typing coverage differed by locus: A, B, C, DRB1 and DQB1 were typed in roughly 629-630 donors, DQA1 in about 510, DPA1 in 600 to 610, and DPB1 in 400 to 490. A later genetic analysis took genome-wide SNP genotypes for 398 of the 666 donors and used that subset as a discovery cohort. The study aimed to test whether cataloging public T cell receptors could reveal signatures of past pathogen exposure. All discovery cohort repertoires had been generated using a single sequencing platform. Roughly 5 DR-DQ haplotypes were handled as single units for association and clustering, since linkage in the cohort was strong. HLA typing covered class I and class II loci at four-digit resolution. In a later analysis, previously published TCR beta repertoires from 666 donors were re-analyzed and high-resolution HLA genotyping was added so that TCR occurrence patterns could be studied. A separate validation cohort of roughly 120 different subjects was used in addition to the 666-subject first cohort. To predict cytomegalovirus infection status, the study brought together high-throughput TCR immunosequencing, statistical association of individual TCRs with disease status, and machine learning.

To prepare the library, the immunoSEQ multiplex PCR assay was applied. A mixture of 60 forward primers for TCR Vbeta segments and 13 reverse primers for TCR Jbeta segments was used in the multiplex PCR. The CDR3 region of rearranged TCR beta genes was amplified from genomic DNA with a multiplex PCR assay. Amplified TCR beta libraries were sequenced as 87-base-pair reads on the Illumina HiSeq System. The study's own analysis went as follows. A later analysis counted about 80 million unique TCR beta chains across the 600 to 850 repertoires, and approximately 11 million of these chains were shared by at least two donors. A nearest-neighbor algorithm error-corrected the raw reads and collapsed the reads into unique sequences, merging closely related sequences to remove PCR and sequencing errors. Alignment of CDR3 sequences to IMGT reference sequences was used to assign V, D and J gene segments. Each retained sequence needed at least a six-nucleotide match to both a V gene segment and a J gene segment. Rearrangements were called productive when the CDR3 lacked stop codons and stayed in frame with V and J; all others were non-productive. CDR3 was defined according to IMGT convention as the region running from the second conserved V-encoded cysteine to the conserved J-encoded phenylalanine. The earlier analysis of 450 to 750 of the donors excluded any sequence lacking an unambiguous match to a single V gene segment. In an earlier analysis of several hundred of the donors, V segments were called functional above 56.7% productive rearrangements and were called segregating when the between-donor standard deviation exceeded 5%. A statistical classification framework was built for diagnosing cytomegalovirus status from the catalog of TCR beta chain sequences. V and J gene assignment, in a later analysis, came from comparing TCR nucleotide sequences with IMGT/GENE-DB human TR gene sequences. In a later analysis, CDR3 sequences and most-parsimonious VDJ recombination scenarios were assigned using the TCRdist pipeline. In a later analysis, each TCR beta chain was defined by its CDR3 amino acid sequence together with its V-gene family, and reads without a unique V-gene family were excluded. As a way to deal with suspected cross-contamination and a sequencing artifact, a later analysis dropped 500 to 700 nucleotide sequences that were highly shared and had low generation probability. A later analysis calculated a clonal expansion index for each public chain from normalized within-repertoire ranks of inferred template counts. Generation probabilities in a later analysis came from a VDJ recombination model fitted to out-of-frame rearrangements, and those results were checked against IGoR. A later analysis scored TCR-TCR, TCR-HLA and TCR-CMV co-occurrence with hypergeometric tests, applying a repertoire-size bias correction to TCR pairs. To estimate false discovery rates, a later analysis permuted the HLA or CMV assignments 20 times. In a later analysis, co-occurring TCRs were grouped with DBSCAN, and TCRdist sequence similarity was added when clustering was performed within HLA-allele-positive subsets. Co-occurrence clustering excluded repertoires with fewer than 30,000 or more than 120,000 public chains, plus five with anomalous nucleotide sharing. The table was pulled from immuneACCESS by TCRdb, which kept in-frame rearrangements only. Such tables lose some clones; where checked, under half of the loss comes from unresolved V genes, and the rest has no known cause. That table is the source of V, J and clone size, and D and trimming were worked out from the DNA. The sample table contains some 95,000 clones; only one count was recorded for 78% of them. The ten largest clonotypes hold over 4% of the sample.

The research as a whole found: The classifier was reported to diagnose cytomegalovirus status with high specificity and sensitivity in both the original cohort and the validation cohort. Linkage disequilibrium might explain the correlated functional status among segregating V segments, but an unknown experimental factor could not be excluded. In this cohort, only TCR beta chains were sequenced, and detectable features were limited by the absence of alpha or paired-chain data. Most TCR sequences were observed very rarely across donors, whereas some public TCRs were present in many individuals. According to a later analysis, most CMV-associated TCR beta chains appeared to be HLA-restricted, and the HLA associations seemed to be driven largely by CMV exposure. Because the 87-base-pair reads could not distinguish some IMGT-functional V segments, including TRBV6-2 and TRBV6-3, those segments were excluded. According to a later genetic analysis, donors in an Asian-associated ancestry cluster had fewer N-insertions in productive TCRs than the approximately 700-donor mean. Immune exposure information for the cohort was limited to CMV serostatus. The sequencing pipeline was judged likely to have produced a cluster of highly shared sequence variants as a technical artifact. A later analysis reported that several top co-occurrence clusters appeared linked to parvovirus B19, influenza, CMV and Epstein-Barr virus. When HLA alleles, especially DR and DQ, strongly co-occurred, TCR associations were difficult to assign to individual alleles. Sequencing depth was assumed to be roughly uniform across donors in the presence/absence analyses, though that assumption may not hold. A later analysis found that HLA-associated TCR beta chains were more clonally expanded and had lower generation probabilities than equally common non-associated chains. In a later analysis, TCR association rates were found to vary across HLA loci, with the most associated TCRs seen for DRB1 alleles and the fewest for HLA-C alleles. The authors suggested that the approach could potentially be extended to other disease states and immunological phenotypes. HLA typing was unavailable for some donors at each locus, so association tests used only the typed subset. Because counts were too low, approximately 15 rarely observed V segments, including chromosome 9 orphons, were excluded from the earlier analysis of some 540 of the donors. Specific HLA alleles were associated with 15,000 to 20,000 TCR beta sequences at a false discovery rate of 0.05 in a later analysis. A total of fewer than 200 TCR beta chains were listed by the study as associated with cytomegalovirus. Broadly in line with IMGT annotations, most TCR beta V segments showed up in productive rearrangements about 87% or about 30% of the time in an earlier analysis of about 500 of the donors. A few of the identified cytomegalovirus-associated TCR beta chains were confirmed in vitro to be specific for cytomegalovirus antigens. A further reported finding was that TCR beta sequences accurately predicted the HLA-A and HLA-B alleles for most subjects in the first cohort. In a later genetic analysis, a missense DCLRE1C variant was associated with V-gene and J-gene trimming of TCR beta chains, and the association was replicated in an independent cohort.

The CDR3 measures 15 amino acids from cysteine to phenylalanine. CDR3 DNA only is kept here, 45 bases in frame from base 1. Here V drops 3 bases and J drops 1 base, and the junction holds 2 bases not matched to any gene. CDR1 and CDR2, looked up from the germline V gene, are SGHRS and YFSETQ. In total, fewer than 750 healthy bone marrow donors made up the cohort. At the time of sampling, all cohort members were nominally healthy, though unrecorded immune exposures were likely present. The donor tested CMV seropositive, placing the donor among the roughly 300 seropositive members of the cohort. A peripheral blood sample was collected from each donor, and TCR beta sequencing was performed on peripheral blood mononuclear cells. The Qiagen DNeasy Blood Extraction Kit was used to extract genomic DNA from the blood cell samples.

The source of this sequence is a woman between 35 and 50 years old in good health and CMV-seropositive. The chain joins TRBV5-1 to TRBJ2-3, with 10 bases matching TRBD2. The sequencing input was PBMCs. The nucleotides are TGCGCCAGCAGCTCAGGACTAGCGGGCACAGATACGCAGTATTTT. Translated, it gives CASSSGLAGTDTQYF.